The rows below give T cell receptor beta chains drawn from one sample of a study of regulatory dendritic cells for organ transplantation. No antigen has been identified for these receptors. Some clones are missing from TCRdb's copy, which holds only in-frame ones; the method was immunoSEQ multiplex PCR. The sample includes around 5,400 clones, approximately 74% of them seen just once. Specimen: memory CD8+ T cells from blood cultured with regulatory dendritic cells. The source of these receptors is a human donor in good health. Both conserved end residues are part of each CDR3. A D gene is named only where the DNA matches it firmly. Clone size is given for some rows only: seen once, a few or many times, or a class if the clone is expanded.

J gene,V gene,D gene,clone size,CDR3 protein,CDR3 DNA
TRBJ2-7,TRBV11-2,NA,NA,CASSLRYEQYF,TGTGCCAGCAGCTTAAGGTACGAGCAGTACTTC
TRBJ1-4,TRBV18,NA,once,CASSPPPNEKLFF,TGTGCCAGCTCACCACCCCCTAATGAAAAACTGTTTTTT
TRBJ2-1,TRBV7-9,NA,NA,CASSSPVTGSSYNEQFF,TGTGCCAGCAGCTCACCCGTGACGGGGAGCTCCTACAATGAGCAGTTCTTC
TRBJ2-5,TRBV28,NA,large,CASSLEYGGQETQYF,TGTGCCAGCAGTTTAGAGTATGGGGGCCAAGAGACCCAGTACTTC
TRBJ2-5,TRBV9,NA,NA,CASSVNVGGETQYF,TGTGCCAGCAGCGTAAACGTGGGGGGCGAGACCCAGTACTTC
TRBJ2-3,TRBV7-9,NA,NA,CASSPTQSDTQYF,TGTGCCAGCAGCCCCACCCAATCAGATACGCAGTATTTT
TRBJ2-7,TRBV7-8,TRBD1,few,CASIPGTGGWYEQYF,TGTGCCAGCATCCCCGGGACAGGGGGCTGGTACGAGCAGTACTTC
TRBJ2-1,TRBV18,NA,NA,CASSPGEPSYNEQFF,TGTGCCAGCTCACCTGGTGAACCCTCCTACAATGAGCAGTTCTTC
TRBJ1-2,TRBV10-3,NA,few,CAISEGDTNYGYTF,TGTGCCATCAGTGAGGGGGACACTAACTATGGCTACACCTTC
TRBJ2-3,TRBV9,NA,NA,CASSAFGVGTDTQYF,TGTGCCAGCAGCGCCTTTGGGGTGGGGACAGATACGCAGTATTTT
TRBJ1-3,TRBV30,NA,NA,CAWSSKRGVPTFSGNTIYF,TGTGCCTGGAGCTCGAAACGGGGGGTTCCAACCTTCTCTGGAAACACCATATATTTT
TRBJ2-1,TRBV19,NA,NA,CASIGGYNYNEQFF,TGTGCCAGTATCGGTGGCTACAACTACAATGAGCAGTTCTTC
TRBJ2-1,TRBV4-3,TRBD2,NA,CASSPTSGRAIEQFF,TGCGCCAGCAGCCCCACTAGCGGGAGGGCCATTGAGCAGTTCTTC
TRBJ2-4,TRBV4-2,TRBD1,NA,CASSPYTGQGVDIQYF,TGTGCCAGCAGCCCATACACCGGACAGGGGGTCGACATTCAGTACTTC
TRBJ2-5,TRBV29-1,NA,NA,CSVSSAQETQYF,TGCAGCGTGTCTAGCGCACAAGAGACCCAGTACTTC
TRBJ2-5,TRBV28,TRBD1,few,CASTEGQLKGTQYF,TGTGCCAGCACCGAGGGACAGCTTAAAGGGACCCAGTACTTC